Each of the 2 T cell receptor beta chains below was sequenced from the same sample in a study of blood T cell repertoires in COVID-19. Clones were read by immunoSEQ multiplex PCR, and TCRdb kept only the in-frame ones, dropping some. The table lists 250,000 or so clones, around four fifths of them singletons. The sample consisted of peripheral blood. The source is a woman aged 55 to 70 with active or convalescent COVID-19.

The V call is TRBV9, the J call TRBJ2-5; D call uncertain. Germline loops: CDR1 SGDLS, CDR2 YYNGEE. V lost 3 bases and J 3 bases, leaving 9 bases between the germline ends. This CDR3 has 13 residues. The CDR3 region is CASSGRSKETQYF. The CDR3 nucleotides read TGTGCCAGCAGCGGCCGGAGCAAAGAGACCCAGTACTTC.

The rearrangement links TRBV19 to TRBJ2-1, with D perhaps matching TRBD1 (5 bases). CDR1 and CDR2 (germline): LNHDA, SQIVND (reference sequence). V was pared by 3 bases and J by 5 bases, with 8 bases between. This CDR3 is 13 amino acids long. CDR3 sequence: CASSISRDNEQFF. CDR3 sequence (DNA): TGTGCCAGTAGTATCAGCAGGGACAATGAGCAGTTCTTC.